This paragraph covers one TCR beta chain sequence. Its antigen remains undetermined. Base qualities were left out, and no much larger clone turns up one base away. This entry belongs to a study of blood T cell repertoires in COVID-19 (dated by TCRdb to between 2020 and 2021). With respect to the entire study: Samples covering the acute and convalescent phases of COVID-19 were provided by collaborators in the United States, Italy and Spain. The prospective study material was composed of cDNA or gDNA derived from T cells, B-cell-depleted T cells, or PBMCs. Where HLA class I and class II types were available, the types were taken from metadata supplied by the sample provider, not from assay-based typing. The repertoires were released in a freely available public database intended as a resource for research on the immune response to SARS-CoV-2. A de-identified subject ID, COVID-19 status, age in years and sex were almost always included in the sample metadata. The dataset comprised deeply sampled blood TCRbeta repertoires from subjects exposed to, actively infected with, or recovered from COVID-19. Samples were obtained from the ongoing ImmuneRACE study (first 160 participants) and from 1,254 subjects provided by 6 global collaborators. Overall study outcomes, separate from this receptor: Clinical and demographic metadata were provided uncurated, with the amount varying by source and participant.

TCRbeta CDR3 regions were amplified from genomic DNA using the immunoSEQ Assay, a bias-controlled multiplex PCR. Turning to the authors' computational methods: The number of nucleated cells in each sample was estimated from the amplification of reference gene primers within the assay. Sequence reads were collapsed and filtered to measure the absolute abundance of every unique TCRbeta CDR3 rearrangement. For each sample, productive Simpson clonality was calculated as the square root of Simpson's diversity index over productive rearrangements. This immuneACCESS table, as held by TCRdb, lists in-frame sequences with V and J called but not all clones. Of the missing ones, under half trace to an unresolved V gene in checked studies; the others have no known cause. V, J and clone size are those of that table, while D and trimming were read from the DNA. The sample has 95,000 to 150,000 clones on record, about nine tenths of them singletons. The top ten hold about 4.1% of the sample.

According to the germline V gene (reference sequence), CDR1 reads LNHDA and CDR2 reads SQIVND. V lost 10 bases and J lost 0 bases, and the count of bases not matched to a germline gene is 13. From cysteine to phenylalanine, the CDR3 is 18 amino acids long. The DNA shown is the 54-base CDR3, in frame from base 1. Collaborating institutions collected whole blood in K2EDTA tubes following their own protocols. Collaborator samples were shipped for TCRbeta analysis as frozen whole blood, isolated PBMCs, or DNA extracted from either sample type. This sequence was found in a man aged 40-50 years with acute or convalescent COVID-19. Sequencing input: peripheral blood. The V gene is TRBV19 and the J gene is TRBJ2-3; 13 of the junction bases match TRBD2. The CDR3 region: CATSGGTSGTPSTDTQYF. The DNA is TGTGCCACCTCGGGGGGGACTAGCGGGACACCTAGCACAGATACGCAGTATTTT.